The 9 T cell receptor beta chains below come from one sample, sequenced in a study of early T cells in non-severe SARS-CoV-2 infection (dated by TCRdb to the early 2020s). Libraries were made using 5' RACE. The sequencing machine was a NextSeq 500. TCRdb reran the public reads through fastp at Q25 and MiXCR, keeping productive beta chains. Rows are combined by CDR3 protein, so each entry shows the most common genes and DNA. Across this sample there are some 64,000 distinct CDR3 sequences, with roughly a tenth seen only once. The ten largest account for 1.7% of the sample. The sequenced sample was whole blood. The receptors originated from an adult who was a healthcare worker with PCR-confirmed SARS-CoV-2 infection or an uninfected control (not recorded which).

Many counts were recorded for this clonotype. The gene calls are TRBV2 and TRBJ2-3; TRBD2 might be the D (7 bases). Trimming pared 7 bases from V and 3 bases from J, leaving 20 bases between. In germline, CDR1 is SNHLY, CDR2 FYNNEI. This CDR3 spans 16 amino acids. CDR3 bases: TGTGCCAGCACCCGGGCGCGGGGGCCCCCGACAGATACGCAGTATTTT. Its protein is CASTRARGPPTDTQYF.

This clonotype was counted only a few times. The gene calls are TRBV20-1 and TRBJ2-4, with D possibly called TRBD1 or TRBD2 (5 bases each). CDR1 and CDR2 from the germline V gene are DFQATT and SNEGSKA (reference sequence). CDR3 size: 15 residues. The ends were cut back, 6 bases at V and 0 bases at J, with 15 bases in the middle. CDR3 amino acids: CSAQDWTLAKNIQYF. In nucleotides, the CDR3 is TGCAGTGCACAGGACTGGACTCTAGCCAAAAACATTCAGTACTTC.

This clonotype has ten or more counts. The J gene is TRBJ2-3, the V gene TRBV20-1; no clear D gene. There are 11 residues in the CDR3. V gave up 0 bases and J gave up 6 bases, with 4 bases separating them. Germline V CDR1 and CDR2: DFQATT, SNEGSKA (reference sequence). The CDR3, as DNA: TGCAGTGCTAGAGACTTCGATACGCAGTATTTT. This sequence encodes CSARDFDTQYF.

V usage is TRBV30 and J usage is TRBJ1-1; D is unclear. This CDR3 contains 15 residues. The V gene lost 0 bases and the J gene lost 3 bases, with 14 bases spanning the gap. CDR1 GTSNPN and CDR2 SVGIG come from the germline V gene (reference sequence). CDR3 DNA: TGTGCCTGGAGTGTACGGCCGGTTAGGGACACTGAAGCTTTCTTT. Translating gives CAWSVRPVRDTEAFF.

This chain joins TRBV12-3 or TRBV12-4 and TRBJ2-7; no reliable D call. The CDR3 contains 15 residues. The V end lost 2 bases, the J end lost 3 bases, and 14 bases lay between the germline ends. This chain's CDR3 is CASSLLAASRYEQYF. CDR3 DNA: TGTGCCAGCAGTTTACTGGCCGCAAGCCGCTACGAGCAGTACTTC.

The chain recombines TRBV2 with TRBJ2-1; D not certain. This CDR3 is 10 amino acids long. CDR1 is SNHLY, CDR2 FYNNEI, per germline. Trimming took 7 bases from V and 7 from J, leaving 5 bases between them. The CDR3, as DNA: TGTGCCAGCATGGAGAATGAGCAGTTCTTC. This gives the protein CASMENEQFF.

The chain uses TRBV20-1 and TRBJ2-2; D possibly corresponds to TRBD1 (5 bases). Germline V lookup: CDR1 DFQATT, CDR2 SNEGSKA (reference sequence). CDR3 length equals 15 residues. V lost 6 bases and J 4 bases, leaving 18 bases between the germline ends. The CDR3 loop is CSAPGSGVGTGELFF. DNA for the CDR3: TGCAGTGCCCCAGGGTCTGGGGTTGGCACCGGGGAGCTGTTTTTT.

The chain employs TRBV7-9 and TRBJ1-4, with D possibly matching TRBD1 (6 bases). Germline V CDR1 and CDR2: SEHNR, FQNEAQ (reference sequence). CDR3 size: 15 residues. V was pared by 4 bases and J by 2 bases, with 11 bases between. Written as DNA, the CDR3 is TGTGCCAGCAGCTCCGCAGGGGCGACTAATGAAAAACTGTTTTTT. Translation gives CASSSAGATNEKLFF.

This clonotype has only a few counts. The chain links TRBV12-3 or TRBV12-4 to TRBJ2-3, with 9 bases matching TRBD1. Trimming removed 1 base from V and 1 base from J; junction bases left unmatched: 6. The CDR3 spans 17 residues. CDR3 protein: CASSLGGGQGRTDTQYF. The CDR3 coding sequence is TGTGCCAGCAGTTTAGGAGGGGGACAGGGCCGCACAGATACGCAGTATTTT.